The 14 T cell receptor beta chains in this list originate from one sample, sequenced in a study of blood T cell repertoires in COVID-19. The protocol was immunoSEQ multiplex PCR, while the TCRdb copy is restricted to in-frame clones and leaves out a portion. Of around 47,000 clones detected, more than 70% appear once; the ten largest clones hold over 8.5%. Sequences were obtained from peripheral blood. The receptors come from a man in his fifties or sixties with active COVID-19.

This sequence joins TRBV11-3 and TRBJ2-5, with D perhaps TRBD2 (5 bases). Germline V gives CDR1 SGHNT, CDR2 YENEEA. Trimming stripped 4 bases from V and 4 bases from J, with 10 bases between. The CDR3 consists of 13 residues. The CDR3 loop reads CASSSGKRETQYF. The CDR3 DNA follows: TGTGCCAGCAGCTCGGGGAAAAGAGAGACCCAGTACTTC. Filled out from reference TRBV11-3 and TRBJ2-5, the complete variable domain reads EAGVVQSPRYKIIEKKQPVAFWCNPISGHNTLYWYLQNLGQGPELLIRYENEEAVDDSQLPKDRFSAERLKGVDSTLKIQPAELGDSAVYLCASSSGKRETQYFGPGTRLLVL.

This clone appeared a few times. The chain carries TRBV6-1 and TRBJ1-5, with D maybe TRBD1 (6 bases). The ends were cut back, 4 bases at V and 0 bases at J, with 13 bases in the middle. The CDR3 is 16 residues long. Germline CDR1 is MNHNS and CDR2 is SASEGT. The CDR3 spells CASSARTVHSNQPQHF. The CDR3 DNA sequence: TGTGCCAGCAGTGCCCGGACAGTCCATAGCAATCAGCCCCAGCATTTT.

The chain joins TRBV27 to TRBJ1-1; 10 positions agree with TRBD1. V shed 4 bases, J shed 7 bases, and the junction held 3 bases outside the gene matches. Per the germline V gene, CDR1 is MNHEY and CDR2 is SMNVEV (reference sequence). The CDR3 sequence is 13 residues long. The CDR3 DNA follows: TGTGCCAGCAGTTCATGGACAGGGGGTGAAGCTTTCTTT. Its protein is CASSSWTGGEAFF.

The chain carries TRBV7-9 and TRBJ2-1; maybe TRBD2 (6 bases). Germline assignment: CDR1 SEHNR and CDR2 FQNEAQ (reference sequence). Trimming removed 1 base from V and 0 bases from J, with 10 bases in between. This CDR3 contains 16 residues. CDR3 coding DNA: TGTGCCAGCAGCTTAGTTACGGGGGACTCCTACAATGAGCAGTTCTTC. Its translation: CASSLVTGDSYNEQFF.

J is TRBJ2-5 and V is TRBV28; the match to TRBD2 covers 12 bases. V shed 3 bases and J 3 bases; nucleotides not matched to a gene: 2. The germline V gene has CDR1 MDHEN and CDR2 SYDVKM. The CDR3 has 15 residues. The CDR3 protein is CASSFASGREETQYF. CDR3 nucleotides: TGTGCCAGCAGTTTTGCTAGCGGGAGGGAAGAGACCCAGTACTTC. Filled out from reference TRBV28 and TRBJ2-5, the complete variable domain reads DVKVTQSSRYLVKRTGEKVFLECVQDMDHENMFWYRQDPGLGLRLIYFSYDVKMKEKGDIPEGYSVSREKKERFSLILESASTNQTSMYLCASSFASGREETQYFGPGTRLLVL.

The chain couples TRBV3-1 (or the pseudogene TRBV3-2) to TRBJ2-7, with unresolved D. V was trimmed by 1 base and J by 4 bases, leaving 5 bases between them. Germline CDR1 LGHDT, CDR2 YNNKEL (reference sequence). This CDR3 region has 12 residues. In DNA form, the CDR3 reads TGTGCCAGCAGCCAAGTCGAGTACGAGCAGTACTTC. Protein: CASSQVEYEQYF.

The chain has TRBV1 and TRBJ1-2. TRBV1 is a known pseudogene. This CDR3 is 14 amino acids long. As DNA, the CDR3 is TGCACCAGCAGCCAAGACGGACTCCGAGGGGGCTACACCTTC. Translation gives CTSSQDGLRGGYTF.

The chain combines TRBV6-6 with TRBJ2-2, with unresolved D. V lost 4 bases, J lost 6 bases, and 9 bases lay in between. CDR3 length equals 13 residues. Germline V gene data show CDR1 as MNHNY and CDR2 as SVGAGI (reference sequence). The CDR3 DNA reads TGTGCCAGCAGTTCCGCCCGCGCCGGGGAGCTGTTTTTT. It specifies CASSSARAGELFF.

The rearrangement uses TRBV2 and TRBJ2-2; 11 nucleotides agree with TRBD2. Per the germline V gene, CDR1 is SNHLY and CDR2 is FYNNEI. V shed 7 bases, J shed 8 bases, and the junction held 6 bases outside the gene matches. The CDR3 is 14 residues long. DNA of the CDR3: TGTGCCAGCACTAGCGGGAGGATGACGGGGGAGCTGTTTTTT. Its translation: CASTSGRMTGELFF.

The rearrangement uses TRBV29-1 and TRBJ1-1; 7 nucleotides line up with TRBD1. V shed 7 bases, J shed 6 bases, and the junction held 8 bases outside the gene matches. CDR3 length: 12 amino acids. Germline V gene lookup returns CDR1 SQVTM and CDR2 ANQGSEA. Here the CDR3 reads CSAKEGASEAFF. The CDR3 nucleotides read TGCAGCGCTAAGGAGGGGGCGTCTGAAGCTTTCTTT. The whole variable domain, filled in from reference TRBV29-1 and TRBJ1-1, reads SAVISQKPSRDICQRGTSLTIQCQVDSQVTMMFWYRQQPGQSLTLIATANQGSEATYESGFVIDKFPISRPNLTFSTLTVSNMSPEDSSIYLCSAKEGASEAFFGQGTRLTVV.

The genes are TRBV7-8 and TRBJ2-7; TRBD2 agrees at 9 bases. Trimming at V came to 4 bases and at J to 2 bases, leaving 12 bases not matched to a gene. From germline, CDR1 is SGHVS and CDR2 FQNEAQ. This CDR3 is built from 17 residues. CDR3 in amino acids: CASSWASGGTIPYEQYF. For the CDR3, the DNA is TGTGCCAGCAGCTGGGCCAGCGGGGGGACAATACCCTACGAGCAGTACTTC.

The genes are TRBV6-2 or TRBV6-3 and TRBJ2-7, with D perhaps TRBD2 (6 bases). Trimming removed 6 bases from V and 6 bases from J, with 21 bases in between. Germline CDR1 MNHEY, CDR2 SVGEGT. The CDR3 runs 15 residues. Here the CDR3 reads CASRYLRAGGVEQYF. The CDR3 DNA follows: TGTGCCAGCAGGTACCTGCGGGCAGGAGGGGTCGAGCAGTACTTC.

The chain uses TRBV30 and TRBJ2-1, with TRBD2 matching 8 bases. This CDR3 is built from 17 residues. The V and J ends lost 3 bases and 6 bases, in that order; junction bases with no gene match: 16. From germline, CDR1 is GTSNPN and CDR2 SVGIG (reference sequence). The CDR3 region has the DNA TGTGCCTGGAGGCCGGGGTGGGGCTCGGCGGGAGGCAATGAGCAGTTCTTC. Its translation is CAWRPGWGSAGGNEQFF.

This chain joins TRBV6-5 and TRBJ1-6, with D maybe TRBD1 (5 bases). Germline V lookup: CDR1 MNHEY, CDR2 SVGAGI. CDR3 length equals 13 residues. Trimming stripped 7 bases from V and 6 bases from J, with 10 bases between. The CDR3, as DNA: TGTGCCAGCACCAGACAGAGTAATTCACCCCTCCACTTT. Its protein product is CASTRQSNSPLHF.